The rows below give T cell receptor beta chains drawn from one sample of a study of regulatory and conventional T cells in RAG deficiency. Clones were read by immunoSEQ multiplex PCR, and TCRdb kept only the in-frame ones, dropping some. This repertoire shows roughly 10,000 clones, around 94% found once; its top ten account for 1.4%. The sequenced sample consisted of CD4+ effector T cells sorted from blood. These receptors all stem from a human donor with RAG deficiency presenting as severe combined immunodeficiency. The CDR3 runs from the conserved cysteine through the conserved F or W. A D gene is named only where the DNA matches it firmly. Size is stated for part of the rows, as once, few or many counts, or as a class when the clone is expanded.

TRBJ2-7,TRBD1,TRBV18,-,TGTGCCAGCTCACCAATGGGGACAGGAGGTTACGAGCAGTACTTC,CASSPMGTGGYEQYF
TRBJ2-7,TRBD1,TRBV7-2,-,TGTGCCAGCAGCTCTAGACAGGGGGGGTACGAGCAGTACTTC,CASSSRQGGYEQYF
TRBJ1-1,-,TRBV6-6,-,TGTGCCAGCAGTTACGACAGGCCATCTGCGGAAGCTTTCTTT,CASSYDRPSAEAFF
TRBJ2-7,TRBD1,TRBV4-3,-,TGCGCCAGCAGCCAAGCCCTACGACAGGGGACTTCCTACGAGCAGTACTTC,CASSQALRQGTSYEQYF
TRBJ1-2,-,TRBV5-4,-,TGTGCCAGCAGCGCCAGGGGCCTACCAAACTATGGCTACACCTTC,CASSARGLPNYGYTF
TRBJ2-3,TRBD2,TRBV7-2,-,TGTGCTAGCGGGAGGGCCGGCACAGATACGCAGTATTTT,CASGRAGTDTQYF
TRBJ2-5,TRBD1,TRBV5-1,-,TGCGCCAGCAGCTACGACAGGGGGGAAGAGACCCAGTACTTC,CASSYDRGEETQYF
TRBJ2-7,TRBD2,TRBV7-2,-,TGTGCCAGCGGGGGGACTAGCGGGAGACAAAAGCAGTACTTC,CASGGTSGRQKQYF
TRBJ2-2,TRBD2,TRBV5-1,-,TGCGCCAGCAGACGGGAGGGCCTATCTACCGGGGAGCTGTTTTTT,CASRREGLSTGELFF
TRBJ2-5,-,TRBV4-3,once,TGCGCCAGCAGCCAGGGGACCCTGGAGGTAGAGACCCAGTACTTC,CASSQGTLEVETQYF
TRBJ2-3,TRBD1,TRBV4-2,-,TGTGCCAGCAGCCAAGACTGGGACAGCAGCACAGATACGCAGTATTTT,CASSQDWDSSTDTQYF
TRBJ2-7,-,TRBV10-1,-,TGCGCCAGCAGTCCCGGGTACGACGAGCAGTACTTC,CASSPGYDEQYF
TRBJ2-3,TRBD2,TRBV7-2,-,TGTGCCAGCAGCTTAGTAATACTAGCGGCAAGCACAGATACGCAGTATTTT,CASSLVILAASTDTQYF
TRBJ2-1,TRBD1,TRBV9,-,TGTGCCAGCAGCGTACAGGGACAGGGATACAATGAGCAGTTCTTC,CASSVQGQGYNEQFF
TRBJ2-6,-,TRBV7-2,-,TGTGCCAGCAGCTTAGGGACATCTGGGGCCAACGTCCTGACTTTC,CASSLGTSGANVLTF
TRBJ1-2,TRBD1,TRBV10-3,-,TGTGCCATCAGGACAGGGGGCGACTATGGCTACACCTTC,CAIRTGGDYGYTF
TRBJ2-1,TRBD2,TRBV19,-,TGTGCCAGTCAGCTTCTAGCGGGAGGGCCCTACAATGAGCAGTTCTTC,CASQLLAGGPYNEQFF
TRBJ2-7,TRBD1,TRBV28,-,TGTGCCAGCAGTATGACCGGGACAGCGCTCTACGAGCAGTACTTC,CASSMTGTALYEQYF
TRBJ2-2,TRBD1,TRBV19,-,TGTGCCAGTAGTATCCAGGGGGCGAACACCGGGGAGCTGTTTTTT,CASSIQGANTGELFF
TRBJ2-1,-,TRBV28,-,TGTGCCAGCAGTTTAAATCGGGGCCGGTGGGAGAATGAGCAGTTCTTC,CASSLNRGRWENEQFF
TRBJ2-2,-,TRBV10-2,-,TGCGCCAGCCGTATTTCCCCCGGGGAGCTGTTTTTT,CASRISPGELFF
TRBJ2-5,TRBD1,TRBV7-2,-,TGTGCCAGCAGCAGGGACAGGGGGCGCGGAGAGACCCAGTACTTC,CASSRDRGRGETQYF
TRBJ2-7,TRBD1,TRBV14,-,TGTGCCAGCAGCCGCTGGGACAGGGCTTATTACGAGCAGTACTTC,CASSRWDRAYYEQYF
TRBJ2-6,-,TRBV27,-,TGTGCCAGCAGTCTAACAGGGTTTGGGGCCAACGTCCTGACTTTC,CASSLTGFGANVLTF
TRBJ2-3,TRBD1,TRBV4-2,-,TGTGCCAGCAGCCAAGATCCGTCGGGACAGGGTGGGACAGATACGCAGTATTTT,CASSQDPSGQGGTDTQYF
TRBJ2-7,TRBD1,TRBV5-1,-,TGCGCCAGCAGCAGCAGCGGGACAGGGGGCCACGAGCAGTACTTC,CASSSSGTGGHEQYF
TRBJ2-7,-,TRBV4-3,-,TGCGCCAGCAGCCAAGAGGTTTGGGGGCCCCATCCCTACGAGCAGTACTTC,CASSQEVWGPHPYEQYF
TRBJ1-5,-,TRBV7-2,-,TGTGCCAGCAGCTTCTACAATCAGCCCCAGCATTTT,CASSFYNQPQHF
TRBJ2-5,-,TRBV20-1,-,TGCAGTGCTAGATTTCAAGAGACCCAGTACTTC,CSARFQETQYF
TRBJ1-5,-,TRBV4-3,-,TGCGCCAGCAGCCAAGATCACTTTCCCAATCAGCCCCAGCATTTT,CASSQDHFPNQPQHF
TRBJ2-2,-,TRBV7-3,-,TGTGCCAGCAGCTTACGGGGGACGGCGAACACCGGGGAGCTGTTTTTT,CASSLRGTANTGELFF
TRBJ1-2,TRBD1,TRBV6-6,-,TGTGCCAGCAGTCGACAGGGCGACTATGGCTACACCTTC,CASSRQGDYGYTF
TRBJ1-2,-,TRBV5-4,once,TGTGCCAGCAGCCATGGTCAGGGGGGCTACACCTTC,CASSHGQGGYTF
TRBJ2-2,-,TRBV10-3,-,TGTGCCACAAATAGGGGGACAAGCAACACCGGGGAGCTGTTTTTT,CATNRGTSNTGELFF
TRBJ2-3,-,TRBV5-5,-,TGTGCCAGCAGCTTAACCCCTGGCCCATACAGGGCTTTCACAGATACGCAGTATTTT,CASSLTPGPYRAFTDTQYF
TRBJ2-5,TRBD1,TRBV18,-,TGTGCCAGCTCACCACCCAGGGGGCAAGAGACCCAGTACTTC,CASSPPRGQETQYF
TRBJ1-2,-,TRBV13,-,TGTGCCAGCAGCAGCACAGGGCCCTATGGCTACACCTTC,CASSSTGPYGYTF
TRBJ2-7,-,TRBV28,few,TGTGCCAGCAGTTTAAGTCCCCGGATTTCCTACGAGCAGTACTTC,CASSLSPRISYEQYF
TRBJ2-1,-,TRBV9,-,TGTGCCAGCAGCCGGGTGAATGAGCAGTTCTTC,CASSRVNEQFF
TRBJ2-3,TRBD1,TRBV11-3,-,TGTGCCAGCAGCCCCAGACAGGGGGCGGGAGATACGCAGTATTTT,CASSPRQGAGDTQYF
TRBJ2-6,-,TRBV19,-,TGTGCCAGTAGTATAGGAAGCTCTGGGGCCAACGTCCTGACTTTC,CASSIGSSGANVLTF
TRBJ2-5,-,TRBV25-1,-,TGTGCCAGCAGTGAATCGGGGGACAGCCATTTGGGGACCCAGTACTTC,CASSESGDSHLGTQYF
TRBJ2-7,-,TRBV5-1,-,TGCGCCAGCTCGACCGGGACGGTAGTCTACGAGCAGTACTTC,CASSTGTVVYEQYF
TRBJ1-5,-,TRBV19,-,TGTGCCAGTAGTATCCGACGGTACAATCAGCCCCAGCATTTT,CASSIRRYNQPQHF
TRBJ2-3,-,TRBV27,-,TGTGCCAGCAGCCCCGTTAACACAGATACGCAGTATTTT,CASSPVNTDTQYF